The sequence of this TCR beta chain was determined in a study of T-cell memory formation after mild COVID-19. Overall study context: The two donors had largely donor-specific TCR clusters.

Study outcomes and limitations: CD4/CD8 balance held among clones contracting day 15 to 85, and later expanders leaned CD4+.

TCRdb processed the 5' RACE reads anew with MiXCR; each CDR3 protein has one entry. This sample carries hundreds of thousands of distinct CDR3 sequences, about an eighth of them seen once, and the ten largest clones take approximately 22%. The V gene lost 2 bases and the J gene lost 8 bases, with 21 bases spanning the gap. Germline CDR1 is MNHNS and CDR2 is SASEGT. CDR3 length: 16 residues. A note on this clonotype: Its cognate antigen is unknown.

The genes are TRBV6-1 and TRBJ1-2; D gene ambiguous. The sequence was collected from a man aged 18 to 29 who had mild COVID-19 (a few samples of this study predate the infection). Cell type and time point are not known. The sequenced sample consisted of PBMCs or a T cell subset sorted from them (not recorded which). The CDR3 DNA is TGTGCCAGCAGTGAAAGGCGGAGTGACGTCTATGGCGGCTACACCTTC. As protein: CASSERRSDVYGGYTF.